A single T cell receptor (beta chain) is shown here with its context. This sample is part of a study of blood T cell repertoires in COVID-19. At the level of the study: The samples span acute and convalescent COVID-19 from the United States, Italy and Spain.

Trimming stripped 7 bases from V and 6 bases from J, with 13 bases between. The CDR3 is 13 amino acids. Germline lookup yields CDR1 SEHNR and CDR2 FQNEAQ (reference sequence). As handled by the study authors: Reference gene primer amplification gave estimated nucleated cell counts. Clones were sequenced by immunoSEQ multiplex PCR, and TCRdb holds only the in-frame ones, with some missing. From that table come the V and J calls and clone size; the DNA was used to work out D and trimming. The sample consists of 100,000 to 120,000 clones, 65% to 90% of them appearing once. Sequencing was carried out using peripheral blood. This clonotype was obtained from a woman aged 60-70 years with acute or convalescent COVID-19. The chain employs TRBV7-9 and TRBJ2-1; perhaps TRBD2 as D (5 bases). The CDR3: CASTATRGNEQFF. The CDR3 nucleotides read TGTGCCAGCACCGCGACCCGGGGCAATGAGCAGTTCTTC. Complete variable domain (other parts from reference TRBV7-9 and TRBJ2-1): DTGVSQNPRHKITKRGQNVTFRCDPISEHNRLYWYRQTLGQGPEFLTYFQNEAQLEKSRLLSDRFSAERPKGSFSTLEIQRTEQGDSAMYLCASTATRGNEQFFGPGTRLTVL.